This TCR beta chain was recovered during a study of shared clonotypes between healthy human individuals. The overall study: A couple of women and a few men aged 18 to 49 served as donors.

Notes on this clone: The sample contains more than one DNA sequence encoding this CDR3.

Researchers partitioned CD4+ cells into CD45RA+ naive and CD45RA-negative memory subsets. Produced via immunoSEQ multiplex PCR; TCRdb's table is partial and in-frame only. Among 1.4 million to 1.5 million clones listed, approximately 97% were seen once. This TCR came from a man aged 25-40 years in good health. The sequencing input was naive CD4+ T cells sorted from blood. The subset here: CD45RA+ positively selected.

The CDR3 loop reads CASSDGGRSYNEQFF. The CDR3 DNA reads as TGCGCCAGCAGTGATGGGGGTAGGTCCTACAATGAGCAGTTCTTC. The chain links TRBV10-1 to TRBJ2-1, with D perhaps given as TRBD1 or TRBD2 (5 bases each). Germline V gene data show CDR1 as WNHNN and CDR2 as SYGVQD (reference sequence). The CDR3 covers 15 residues. V gave up 3 bases and J gave up 1 base, with 10 bases separating them.